Shown below are 28 T cell receptor beta chains from a single sample sequenced in a study of CD8+CD57+ T cells in acquired aplastic anemia. Patients included in sequencing had previously demonstrated CD8+CD57+ cell expansion by flow cytometry. The use of genomic DNA as template underpinned the TCR beta VDJ and CDR3 profiling. TCRdb itself ran the reads through MiXCR, one entry per CDR3 protein. This sample yields some 180,000 distinct CDR3 sequences, of which roughly 65% are seen a single time; roughly 42% belongs to the top ten. Sequences were obtained from sorted CD4+, CD8+, or CD8+CD57+ T cells (not recorded which) from PBMCs. The receptors were sampled from a human donor with aplastic anemia.

The V call is TRBV15, the J call TRBJ1-1; D gene ambiguous. The CDR3 loop spans 12 amino acids. Germline CDR1 reads LNHNV; CDR2 reads YYDKDF (reference sequence). V lost 2 bases to trimming and J lost 6 bases, with 7 bases between them. The CDR3 coding sequence is TGTGCCACCAGCAGAAGTGCACCTGAAGCTTTCTTT. Amino acids: CATSRSAPEAFF.

This clonotype has ten or more counts. This chain joins TRBV2 and TRBJ1-5; no clear D. Germline CDR1 is SNHLY and CDR2 is FYNNEI. This CDR3 spans 14 amino acids. Deletions cut 3 bases from V and 3 bases from J, with 9 bases between. The DNA of the CDR3 is TGTGCCAGCAGTGATACAAGCTCCAATCAGCCCCAGCATTTT. Its protein product is CASSDTSSNQPQHF.

This clonotype was recorded many times. This chain links TRBV10-3 with TRBJ2-7; no definite D call. Germline V lookup: CDR1 ENHRY, CDR2 SYGVKD. Trimming took 2 bases from V and 4 from J, leaving 3 bases between them. CDR3 size: 11 residues. CDR3 in amino acids: CAISEAYEQYF. As DNA, the CDR3 is TGTGCCATCAGTGAGGCGTACGAGCAGTACTTC.

This chain links TRBV15 with TRBJ2-7, with TRBD1 matching 8 bases. This CDR3 region has 14 residues. Per the germline V gene, CDR1 is LNHNV and CDR2 is YYDKDF (reference sequence). Trimming at V came to 0 bases and at J to 4 bases, leaving 2 bases not matched to a gene. The CDR3 DNA is TGTGCCACCAGCAGAGAGACAGGGGCTTACGAGCAGTACTTC. As protein: CATSRETGAYEQYF.

The CDR3 sequence: CASSQNRPGTGNSEQYF. In DNA form, the CDR3 reads TGCGCCAGCAGCCAAAATCGCCCCGGGACAGGTAATTCCGAGCAGTACTTC. J is TRBJ2-7 and V is TRBV4-1; 8 bases match TRBD1. Trimming took 2 bases from V and 6 from J; bases not matched to a gene: 15. Germline V lookup: CDR1 MGHRA, CDR2 YSYEKL. The length of the CDR3 is 17 residues.

The chain recombines TRBV20-1 with TRBJ2-5, with 10 bases aligning to TRBD2. CDR1 is DFQATT, CDR2 SNEGSKA, per germline (reference sequence). Trimming at V came to 3 bases and at J to 3 bases, leaving 4 bases not matched to a gene. The length of the CDR3 is 14 residues. CDR3 DNA sequence: TGCAGTGCTAGTACTAGCGGGGTTAAAGAGACCCAGTACTTC. This encodes CSASTSGVKETQYF.

This clonotype appeared a single time. The rearrangement joins TRBV7-3 to TRBJ1-1; tentative D call: TRBD1 (5 bases). This CDR3 has 13 residues. The V gene lost 3 bases and the J gene lost 6 bases, with 11 bases spanning the gap. Germline-derived CDR1 and CDR2 are SGHTA and FQGTGA. The CDR3 is CASSLKGGAEAFF. CDR3 nucleotides: TGTGCCAGCAGCTTGAAGGGAGGGGCTGAAGCTTTCTTT.

The rearrangement uses TRBV2 and TRBJ1-3; 7 bases are a match to TRBD1. Germline V lookup: CDR1 SNHLY, CDR2 FYNNEI. Trimming took 7 bases from V and 2 from J; bases not matched to a gene: 5. There are 14 residues in the CDR3. The CDR3 sequence: CASKLQGPGNTIYF. CDR3 coding DNA: TGTGCCAGCAAACTACAGGGGCCTGGAAACACCATATATTTT.

The gene calls are TRBV5-1 and TRBJ2-1; D not resolved. With 4 bases removed from V and 8 bases from J, the gap between germline ends came to 1 base. The CDR3 runs 9 residues. Germline values: CDR1 SGHRS, CDR2 YFSETQ. In DNA form, the CDR3 reads TGCGCCAGCAGCGATGAGCAGTTCTTC. Translated, it gives CASSDEQFF.

CDR3 in amino acids: CASSYDGETYEQYF. The CDR3 DNA reads TGTGCCAGCAGTTACGACGGTGAAACCTACGAGCAGTACTTC. The rearrangement joins TRBV6-5 to TRBJ2-7; D call uncertain. CDR1 is MNHEY, CDR2 SVGAGI, per germline. Trimming pared 2 bases from V and 2 bases from J, leaving 10 bases between. CDR3 size: 14 residues.

This clonotype has a handful of counts. This chain links TRBV10-3 with TRBJ1-6; D possibly corresponds to TRBD1 (5 bases). V lost 6 bases to trimming and J lost 8 bases, with 11 bases between them. The CDR3 totals 13 residues. Germline V gene data show CDR1 as ENHRY and CDR2 as SYGVKD. CDR3 protein: CAIRGPLDSPLHF. The CDR3 DNA reads as TGTGCCATCAGGGGACCCCTGGATTCACCCCTCCACTTT.

This clonotype was seen at least ten times. The chain recombines TRBV4-1 with TRBJ2-7, with D perhaps assigned TRBD1 or TRBD2 (5 bases each). Trimming removed 1 base at V and 3 bases at J, with 13 bases between. Germline V gene lookup returns CDR1 MGHRA and CDR2 YSYEKL. The CDR3 has 15 residues. CDR3 in DNA: TGCGCCAGCAGCCAAGGTCGTGAGGGGCACTACGAGCAGTACTTC. It translates to CASSQGREGHYEQYF.

The rearrangement uses TRBV6-2 or TRBV6-3 and TRBJ1-2, with 9 bases that match TRBD1. Looked up from germline, CDR1 is MNHEY and CDR2 is SVGEGT. With V trimmed by 4 bases and J by 6 bases, 15 bases remained unmatched. This CDR3 has 17 amino acids. DNA of the CDR3: TGTGCCAGCAGTTTATCTCAGCTGGGGACAGGGAGGGATGGCTACACCTTC. It specifies CASSLSQLGTGRDGYTF.

The chain uses TRBV20-1 and TRBJ2-3, with 11 bases matching TRBD2. Germline loops: CDR1 DFQATT, CDR2 SNEGSKA (reference sequence). Trimming at V came to 3 bases and at J to 3 bases, leaving 5 bases not matched to a gene. This CDR3 has 15 amino acids. Written as DNA, the CDR3 is TGCAGTGCTAGTAGAGGGACTAGCGGAACAGATACGCAGTATTTT. This gives the protein CSASRGTSGTDTQYF.

The V and J genes are TRBV6-1 and TRBJ2-7; D call uncertain. This CDR3 comprises 14 residues. Looked up from germline, CDR1 is MNHNS and CDR2 is SASEGT. Trimming removed 5 bases from V and 6 bases from J, with 17 bases in between. The CDR3 reads CASSLQILRAEQYF. The CDR3 DNA sequence: TGTGCCAGCAGTTTGCAGATTTTACGAGCCGAGCAGTACTTC.

This rearrangement joins TRBV29-1 to TRBJ1-2; D might be TRBD1 (5 bases). The length of the CDR3 is 13 residues. V was trimmed by 1 base and J by 4 bases, leaving 10 bases between them. The V gene's germline CDR1 is SQVTM and CDR2 ANQGSEA. The CDR3 sequence is CSVEGQGVYGYTF. The CDR3 DNA is TGCAGCGTTGAAGGCCAGGGAGTCTATGGCTACACCTTC.

Details on this clonotype: Because the CDR3 is missing its conserved closing phenylalanine or tryptophan, this is likely a read error. The DNA is left out, because the CDR3 cannot be placed on it with certainty; the CDR3 is given as TCRdb lists it. This chain joins TRBV7-8 and TRBJ2-5; TRBD1, as called in the table, went unchecked against the DNA. Germline loops: CDR1 SGHVS, CDR2 FQNEAQ. The CDR3 spans 16 amino acids, including both terminal residues. The CDR3 sequence: CASSPEGGAAGYTFGS.

The genes are TRBV10-1 and TRBJ1-2; a possible D gene is TRBD1 (6 bases). This CDR3 region has 12 residues. The V and J ends lost 4 bases and 8 bases respectively, with 11 bases between them. The germline CDR1 and CDR2 sequences are WNHNN and SYGVQD (reference sequence). CDR3 coding DNA: TGCGCCAGCAGTGTCCAGGGGCGCGGCTACACCTTC. It translates to CASSVQGRGYTF.

The J gene is TRBJ1-1, the V gene TRBV9, with D possibly matching TRBD1 (5 bases). The germline V and J ends were trimmed by 0 bases and 10 bases, with 10 bases remaining between them. The CDR3 sequence is 12 residues long. Germline loops: CDR1 SGDLS, CDR2 YYNGEE. CDR3: CASSVEGAGAFF. CDR3 nucleotides: TGTGCCAGCAGCGTAGAAGGGGCGGGAGCTTTCTTT.

V gene TRBV10-3 combines with J gene TRBJ1-3, with D perhaps matching TRBD1 (6 bases). Trimming took off 7 bases at V and 4 bases at J, with 11 bases between the two ends. The CDR3 extends over 13 amino acids. From germline, CDR1 is ENHRY and CDR2 SYGVKD. As DNA, the CDR3 is TGTGCCATCACCGGGGACACCGGAAACACCATATATTTT. Encoded protein: CAITGDTGNTIYF.

The J gene is TRBJ2-1, the V gene TRBV11-2, with 7 positions matching TRBD1. Germline trimming cut 5 bases from V and 1 base from J; bases unmatched to any gene: 5. Germline loops: CDR1 SGHAT, CDR2 FQNNGV. The CDR3 extends over 15 amino acids. This CDR3 is CASSLTGDSYNEQFF. The CDR3 coding sequence is TGTGCCAGCAGCCTTACAGGGGATTCCTACAATGAGCAGTTCTTC. Based on the CDR3 plus reference TRBV11-2 and TRBJ2-1, the full variable domain is EAGVAQSPRYKIIEKRQSVAFWCNPISGHATLYWYQQILGQGPKLLIQFQNNGVVDDSQLPKDRFSAERLKGVDSTLKIQPAKLEDSAVYLCASSLTGDSYNEQFFGPGTRLTVL.

The chain uses TRBV29-1 and TRBJ2-3; 11 bases are a match to TRBD2. In germline, CDR1 is SQVTM, CDR2 ANQGSEA. V shed 4 bases and J 7 bases; nucleotides not matched to a gene: 7. The CDR3 loop spans 14 amino acids. This CDR3 reads CSVGTSGSWNTQYF. The CDR3 DNA reads as TGCAGCGTTGGAACTAGCGGGAGCTGGAATACGCAGTATTTT.

This clonotype was detected many times. The chain recombines TRBV12-3 or TRBV12-4 with TRBJ1-1; D unclear. The CDR3 consists of 13 residues. Trimming cost V 6 bases and J 2 bases, with 10 bases left between them. The CDR3 DNA reads as TGTGCCAGCAGCCCCTCTTTCAACACTGAAGCTTTCTTT. The encoded protein is CASSPSFNTEAFF.

This chain uses TRBV7-9 with TRBJ2-7; TRBD1 aligns across 9 bases. The CDR3 covers 16 residues. Per germline, CDR1 SEHNR and CDR2 FQNEAQ (reference sequence). Germline trimming cut 4 bases from V and 8 bases from J; bases unmatched to any gene: 15. CDR3 protein: CASSSQTGGRFYKQYF. The DNA of the CDR3 is TGTGCCAGCAGCTCCCAGACAGGGGGTAGGTTTTATAAGCAGTACTTC.

The chain joins TRBV7-9 to TRBJ1-2; 9 bases fit TRBD1. Germline V lookup: CDR1 SEHNR, CDR2 FQNEAQ (reference sequence). The CDR3 extends over 14 amino acids. The J segment lost 6 bases and the V segment lost 4 bases, leaving 6 bases of the junction unmatched. CDR3 loop: CASSSQTGGNGYTF. CDR3 DNA sequence: TGTGCCAGCAGCTCCCAGACAGGGGGAAATGGCTACACCTTC.

The V and J genes are TRBV10-3 and TRBJ2-7; D is uncertain. Germline V CDR1 and CDR2: ENHRY, SYGVKD. This CDR3 region has 14 residues. V lost 3 bases, J lost 1 base, and 10 bases lay in between. The CDR3 DNA sequence: TGTGCCATCAGTGACACCGACATTTCCTACGAGCAGTACTTC. Its protein is CAISDTDISYEQYF.

The chain has TRBV5-1 and TRBJ2-7; D unclear. V was trimmed by 5 bases and J by 2 bases, leaving 11 bases between them. The CDR3 consists of 13 residues. The germline V gene encodes CDR1 SGHRS and CDR2 YFSETQ. Here the CDR3 reads CASRPGGAYEQYF. CDR3 nucleotides: TGCGCCAGCAGGCCTGGCGGAGCCTACGAGCAGTACTTC.

The rearrangement links TRBV29-1 to TRBJ2-4; 8 bases line up with TRBD1. Germline V CDR1 and CDR2: SQVTM, ANQGSEA. The trim removed 5 bases at V and 8 bases at J, leaving 23 bases unmatched. The CDR3 is made up of 18 amino acids. The CDR3 region is CSVFIPLGQGEEKDIQYF. Written as DNA, the CDR3 is TGCAGCGTTTTTATTCCCCTTGGACAGGGCGAGGAGAAAGACATTCAGTACTTC.